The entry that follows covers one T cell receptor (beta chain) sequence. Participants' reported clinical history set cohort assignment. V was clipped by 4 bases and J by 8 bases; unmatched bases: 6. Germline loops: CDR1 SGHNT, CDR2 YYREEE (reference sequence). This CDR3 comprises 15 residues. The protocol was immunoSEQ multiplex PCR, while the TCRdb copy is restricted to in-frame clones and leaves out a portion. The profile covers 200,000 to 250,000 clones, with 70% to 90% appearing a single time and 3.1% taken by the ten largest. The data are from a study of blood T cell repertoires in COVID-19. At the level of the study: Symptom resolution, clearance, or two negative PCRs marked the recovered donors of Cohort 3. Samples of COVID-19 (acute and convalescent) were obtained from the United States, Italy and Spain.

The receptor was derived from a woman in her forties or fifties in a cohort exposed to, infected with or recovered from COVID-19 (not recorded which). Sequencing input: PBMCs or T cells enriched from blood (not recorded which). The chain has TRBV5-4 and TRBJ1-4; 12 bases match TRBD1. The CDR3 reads CASSPGQGAWEKLFF. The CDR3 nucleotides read TGTGCCAGCAGCCCGGGACAGGGGGCCTGGGAAAAACTGTTTTTT.